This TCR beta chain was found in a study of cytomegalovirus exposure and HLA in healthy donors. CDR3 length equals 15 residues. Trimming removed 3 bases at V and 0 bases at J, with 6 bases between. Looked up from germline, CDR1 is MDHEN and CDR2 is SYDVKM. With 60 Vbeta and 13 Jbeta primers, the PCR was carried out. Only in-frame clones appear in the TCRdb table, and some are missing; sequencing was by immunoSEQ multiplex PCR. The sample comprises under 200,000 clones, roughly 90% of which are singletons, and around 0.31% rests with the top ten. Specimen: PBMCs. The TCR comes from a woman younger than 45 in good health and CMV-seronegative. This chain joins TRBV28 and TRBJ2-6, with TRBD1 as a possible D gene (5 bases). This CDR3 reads CASSFDSSGANVLTF. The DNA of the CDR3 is TGTGCCAGCAGTTTTGACAGCTCTGGGGCCAACGTCCTGACTTTC.